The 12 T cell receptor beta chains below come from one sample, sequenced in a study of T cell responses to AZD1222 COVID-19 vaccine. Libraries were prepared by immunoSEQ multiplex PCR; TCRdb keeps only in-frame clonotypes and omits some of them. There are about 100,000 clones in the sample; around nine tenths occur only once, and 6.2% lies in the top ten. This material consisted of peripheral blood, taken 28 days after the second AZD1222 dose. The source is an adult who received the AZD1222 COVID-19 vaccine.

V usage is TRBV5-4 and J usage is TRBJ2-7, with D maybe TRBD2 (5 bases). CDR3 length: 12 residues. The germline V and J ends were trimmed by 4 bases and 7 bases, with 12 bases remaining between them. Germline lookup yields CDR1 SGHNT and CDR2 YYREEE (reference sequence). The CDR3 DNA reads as TGTGCCAGCAGCGAACTAGAGCAGGAGCAGTACTTC. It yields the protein CASSELEQEQYF.

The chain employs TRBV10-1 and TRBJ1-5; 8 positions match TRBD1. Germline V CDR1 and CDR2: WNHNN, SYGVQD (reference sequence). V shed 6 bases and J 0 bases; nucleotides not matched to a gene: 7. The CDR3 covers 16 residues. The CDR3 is CASSEDRDYSNQPQHF. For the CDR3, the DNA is TGCGCCAGCAGCGAGGACAGGGACTATAGCAATCAGCCCCAGCATTTT.

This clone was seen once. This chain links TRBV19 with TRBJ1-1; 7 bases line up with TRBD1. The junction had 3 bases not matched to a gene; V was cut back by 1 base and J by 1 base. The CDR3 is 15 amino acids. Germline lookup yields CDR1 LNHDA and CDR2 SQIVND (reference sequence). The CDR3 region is CASSIGQGANTEAFF. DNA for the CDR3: TGTGCCAGTAGTATAGGACAGGGCGCGAACACTGAAGCTTTCTTT. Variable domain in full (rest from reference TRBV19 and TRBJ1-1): DGGITQSPKYLFRKEGQNVTLSCEQNLNHDAMYWYRQDPGQGLRLIYYSQIVNDFQKGDIAEGYSVSREKKESFPLTVTSAQKNPTAFYLCASSIGQGANTEAFFGQGTRLTVV.

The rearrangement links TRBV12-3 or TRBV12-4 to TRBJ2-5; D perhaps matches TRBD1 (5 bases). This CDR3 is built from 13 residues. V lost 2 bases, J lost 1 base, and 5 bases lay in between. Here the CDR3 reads CASSLQGQETQYF. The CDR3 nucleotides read TGTGCCAGCAGTTTACAGGGCCAAGAGACCCAGTACTTC.

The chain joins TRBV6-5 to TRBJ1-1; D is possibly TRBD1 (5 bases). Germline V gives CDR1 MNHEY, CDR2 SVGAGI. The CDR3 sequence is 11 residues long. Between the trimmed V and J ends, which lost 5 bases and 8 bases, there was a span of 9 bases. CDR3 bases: TGTGCCAGCAGTCGACAGCAAGAAGCTTTCTTT. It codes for CASSRQQEAFF.

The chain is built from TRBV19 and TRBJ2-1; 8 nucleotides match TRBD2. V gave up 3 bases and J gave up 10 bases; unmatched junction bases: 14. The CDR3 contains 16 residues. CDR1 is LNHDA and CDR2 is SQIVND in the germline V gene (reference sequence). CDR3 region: CASSMTTPAGVREQFF. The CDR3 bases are TGTGCCAGTAGTATGACTACTCCAGCGGGAGTAAGGGAGCAGTTCTTC.

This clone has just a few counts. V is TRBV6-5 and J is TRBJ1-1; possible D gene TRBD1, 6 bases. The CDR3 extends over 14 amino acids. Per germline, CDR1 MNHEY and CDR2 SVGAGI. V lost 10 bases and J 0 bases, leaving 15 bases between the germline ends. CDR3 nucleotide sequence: TGTGCCATCCAACCCGGGACACTGAACACTGAAGCTTTCTTT. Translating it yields CAIQPGTLNTEAFF.

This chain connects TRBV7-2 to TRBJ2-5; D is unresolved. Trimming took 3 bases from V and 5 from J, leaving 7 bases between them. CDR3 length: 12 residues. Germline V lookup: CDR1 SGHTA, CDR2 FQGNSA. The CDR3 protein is CASSLESETQYF. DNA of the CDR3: TGTGCCAGCAGCTTGGAATCGGAGACCCAGTACTTC.

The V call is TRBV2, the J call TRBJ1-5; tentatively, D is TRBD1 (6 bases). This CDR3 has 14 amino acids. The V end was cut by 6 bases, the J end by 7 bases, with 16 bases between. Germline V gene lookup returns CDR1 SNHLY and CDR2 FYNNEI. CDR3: CASSDTGARQPQHF. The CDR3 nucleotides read TGTGCCAGCAGCGACACGGGGGCAAGGCAGCCCCAGCATTTT. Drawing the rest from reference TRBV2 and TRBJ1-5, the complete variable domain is EPEVTQTPSHQVTQMGQEVILRCVPISNHLYFYWYRQILGQKVEFLVSFYNNEISEKSEIFDDQFSVERPDGSNFTLKIRSTKLEDSAMYFCASSDTGARQPQHFGDGTRLSIL.

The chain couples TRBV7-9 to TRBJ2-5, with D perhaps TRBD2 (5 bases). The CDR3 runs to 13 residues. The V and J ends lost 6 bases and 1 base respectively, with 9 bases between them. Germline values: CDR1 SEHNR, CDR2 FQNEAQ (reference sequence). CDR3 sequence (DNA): TGTGCCAGCAGTCAGGACTCCCAAGAGACCCAGTACTTC. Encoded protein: CASSQDSQETQYF. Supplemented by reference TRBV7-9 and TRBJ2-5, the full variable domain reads DTGVSQNPRHKITKRGQNVTFRCDPISEHNRLYWYRQTLGQGPEFLTYFQNEAQLEKSRLLSDRFSAERPKGSFSTLEIQRTEQGDSAMYLCASSQDSQETQYFGPGTRLLVL.

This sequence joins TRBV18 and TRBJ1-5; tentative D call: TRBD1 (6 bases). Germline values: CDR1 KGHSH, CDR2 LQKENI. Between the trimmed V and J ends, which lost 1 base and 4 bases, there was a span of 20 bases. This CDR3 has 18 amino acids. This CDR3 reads CASSPRHIAQGENQPQHF. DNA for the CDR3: TGTGCCAGCTCACCACGACACATAGCACAGGGAGAAAATCAGCCCCAGCATTTT.

CDR3 protein: CASSRGWMNTEAFF. The CDR3 DNA reads as TGTGCCAGCAGCCGGGGGTGGATGAACACTGAAGCTTTCTTT. The chain combines TRBV7-2 with TRBJ1-1; D might be TRBD1 (5 bases). Between the trimmed V and J ends, which lost 5 bases and 0 bases, there was a span of 10 bases. The CDR3 has 14 residues. Germline V gives CDR1 SGHTA, CDR2 FQGNSA.